This entry features one T cell receptor (beta chain) sequence. The data derive from a study of T cells after yellow fever vaccination. The authors made TCR cDNA by 5'RACE template switching, adding a universal primer site and UMIs. TCRdb redid the calling of the 5' RACE reads with MiXCR, one entry per CDR3 protein. The table has under 550,000 distinct CDR3 sequences, about a fifth seen once. The receptor was derived from a man younger than 35 who received the YFV17D yellow fever vaccine. The material was PBMCs, obtained roughly 20 days after the first yellow fever vaccination.

The CDR3 nucleotides read TGTGCCAGCAGCTTAACGCAGGGATACTATAATTCACCCCTCCACTTT. Its protein product is CASSLTQGYYNSPLHF. The chain has TRBV7-2 and TRBJ1-6, with a weak D call TRBD1 (5 bases). V lost 2 bases and J lost 3, with 11 bases in between. This CDR3 comprises 16 residues. In germline, CDR1 is SGHTA, CDR2 FQGNSA.